This T cell receptor beta chain was found in a study of shared clonotypes between healthy human individuals. Sequencing was performed with immunoSEQ multiplex PCR; in TCRdb, only in-frame clones are kept and a portion is missing. The repertoire holds about 490,000 clones, with 70% to 85% as singletons. The CDR3 sequence is 13 residues long. Germline CDR1 is LNHDA and CDR2 is SQIVND (reference sequence). After removal of 3 bases from V and 8 bases from J, the junction contained 4 bases not matched to a gene. Every one of the donors was a Caucasian adult that lived in Nashville, Tennessee. The rearrangement uses TRBV19 and TRBJ1-2; 9 bases are shared with TRBD1. This TCR derives from a woman in her thirties or forties in good health. Some clones in this sample may be carry-over from other donors' samples. The sample consisted of PBMCs. The CDR3 spells CASSIAGQGGYTF. The DNA of the CDR3 is TGTGCCAGTAGTATCGCGGGACAGGGCGGCTACACCTTC.